This TCR beta chain was sequenced in a study of cytomegalovirus exposure and HLA in healthy donors. Study-level findings and limits: About 87% or about 30% of the time was how often most TCR beta V segments were productive, according to an earlier analysis. A list of around 150 TCR beta chains associated with cytomegalovirus was given. Sequencing artifact likely explains a cluster of highly shared sequence variants.

V was shortened by 1 base and J by 8 bases, with 18 bases between the two germline ends. Germline V gene lookup returns CDR1 GTSNPN and CDR2 SVGIG (reference sequence). The CDR3 is 16 amino acids. In regard to this clone: Its target is not known.

13 Jbeta primers and 60 Vbeta primers were used for the PCR. The method was immunoSEQ multiplex PCR; TCRdb's version includes in-frame clones alone and lacks a portion of them. Recorded here are roughly 51,000 clones; the top ten clones represent 9.5% to 12%. This chain connects TRBV30 to TRBJ1-6; D ambiguous. The clonotype comes from a woman aged 45-59 years in good health and CMV-seropositive. The sample consisted of PBMCs. The CDR3 nucleotides are TGTGCCTGGAGTGGAGAGGGAGGGTGGGTTTATTCACCCCTCCACTTT. Translated, it gives CAWSGEGGWVYSPLHF.